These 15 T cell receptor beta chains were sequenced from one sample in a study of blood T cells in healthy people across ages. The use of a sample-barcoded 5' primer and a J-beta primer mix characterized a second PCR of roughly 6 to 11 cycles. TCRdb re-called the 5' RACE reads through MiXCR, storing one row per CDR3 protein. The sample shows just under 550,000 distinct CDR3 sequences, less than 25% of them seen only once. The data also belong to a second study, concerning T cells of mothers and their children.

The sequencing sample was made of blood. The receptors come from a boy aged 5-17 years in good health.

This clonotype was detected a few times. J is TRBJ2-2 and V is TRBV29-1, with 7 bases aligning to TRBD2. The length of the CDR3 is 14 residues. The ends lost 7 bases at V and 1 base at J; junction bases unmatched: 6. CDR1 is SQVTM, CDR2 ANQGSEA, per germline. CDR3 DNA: TGCAGCGCCTGGGGAGGGATGAACACCGGGGAGCTGTTTTTT. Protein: CSAWGGMNTGELFF.

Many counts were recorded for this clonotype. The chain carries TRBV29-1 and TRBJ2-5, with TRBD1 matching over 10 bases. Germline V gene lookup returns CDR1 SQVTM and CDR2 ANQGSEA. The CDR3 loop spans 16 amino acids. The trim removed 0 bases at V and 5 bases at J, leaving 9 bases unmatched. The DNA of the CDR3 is TGCAGCGTTGAAGAATATGGGACAGGGGTCGGGGAGACCCAGTACTTC. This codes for CSVEEYGTGVGETQYF.

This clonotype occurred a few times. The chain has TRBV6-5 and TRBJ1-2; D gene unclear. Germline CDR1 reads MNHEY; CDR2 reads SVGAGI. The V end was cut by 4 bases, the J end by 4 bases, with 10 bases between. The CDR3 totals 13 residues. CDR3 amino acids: CASSSGRLYGYTF. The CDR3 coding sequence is TGTGCCAGCAGTTCCGGTCGGCTCTATGGCTACACCTTC.

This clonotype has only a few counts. The CDR3 DNA is TGTGCCAGCAGCCTAGGGATCCCCCTAGCGGGCCGCTCTTCCTACAATGAGCAGTTCTTC. The encoded protein is CASSLGIPLAGRSSYNEQFF. This chain connects TRBV7-8 to TRBJ2-1; the match to TRBD2 covers 8 bases. Trimming took 5 bases from V and 1 from J; bases not matched to a gene: 19. This CDR3 region has 20 residues. CDR1 SGHVS and CDR2 FQNEAQ come from the germline V gene.

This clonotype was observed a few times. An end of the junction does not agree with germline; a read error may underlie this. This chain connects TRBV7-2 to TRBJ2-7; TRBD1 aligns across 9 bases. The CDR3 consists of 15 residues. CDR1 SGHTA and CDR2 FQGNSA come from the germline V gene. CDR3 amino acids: CASSLPGTGSYEQYF. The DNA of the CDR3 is TGTGCCAGTAGCTTACCCGGGACAGGGTCCTACGAGCAGTACTTC.

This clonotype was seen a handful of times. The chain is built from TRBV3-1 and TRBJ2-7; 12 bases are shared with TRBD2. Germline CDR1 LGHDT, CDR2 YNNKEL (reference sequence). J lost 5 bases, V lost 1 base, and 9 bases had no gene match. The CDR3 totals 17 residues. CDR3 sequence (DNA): TGTGCCAGCAGCCAAGGGACTCGACTAGCGGGAGTCCACGAGCAGTACTTC. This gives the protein CASSQGTRLAGVHEQYF.

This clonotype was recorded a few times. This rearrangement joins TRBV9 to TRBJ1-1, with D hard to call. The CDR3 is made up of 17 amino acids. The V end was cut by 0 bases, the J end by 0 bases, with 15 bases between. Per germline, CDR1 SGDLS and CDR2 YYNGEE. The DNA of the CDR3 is TGTGCCAGCAGCGTAGAAGGAGGAGTGCGATTGAACACTGAAGCTTTCTTT. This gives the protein CASSVEGGVRLNTEAFF.

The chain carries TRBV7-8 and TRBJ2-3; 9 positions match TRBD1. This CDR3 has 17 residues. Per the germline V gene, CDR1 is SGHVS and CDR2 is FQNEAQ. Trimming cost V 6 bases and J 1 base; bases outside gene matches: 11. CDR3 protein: CASSHWGRDRGTDTQYF. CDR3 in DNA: TGTGCCAGCAGTCATTGGGGGCGGGACAGGGGCACAGATACGCAGTATTTT.

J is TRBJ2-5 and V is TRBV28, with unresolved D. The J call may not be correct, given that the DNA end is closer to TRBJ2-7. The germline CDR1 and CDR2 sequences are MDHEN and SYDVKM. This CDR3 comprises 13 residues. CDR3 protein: CASSPPPRYEQYF. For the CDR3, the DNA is TGTGCCAGCAGTCCCCCCCCCAGATACGAGCAGTACTTC.

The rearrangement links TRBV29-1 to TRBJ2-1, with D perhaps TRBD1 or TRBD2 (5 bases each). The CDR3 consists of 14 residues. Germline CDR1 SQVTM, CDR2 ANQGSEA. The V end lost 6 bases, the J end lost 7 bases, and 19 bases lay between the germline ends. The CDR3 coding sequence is TGCAGCGTCGCACGGGGCCGGCCCGGAAATGAGCAGTTCTTC. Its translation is CSVARGRPGNEQFF.

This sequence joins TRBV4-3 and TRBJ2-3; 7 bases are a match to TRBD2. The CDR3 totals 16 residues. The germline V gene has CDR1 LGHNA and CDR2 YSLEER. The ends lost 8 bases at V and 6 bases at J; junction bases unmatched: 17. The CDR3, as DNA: TGCGCCAGCGGACGTAGGAGCGGGGAGACCTTGGATACGCAGTATTTT. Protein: CASGRRSGETLDTQYF.

The CDR3 bases are TGTGCCAGCAGCCAAGACAGGTTCACAGATACGCAGTATTTT. This sequence encodes CASSQDRFTDTQYF. The rearrangement joins TRBV3-1 to TRBJ2-3; D remains ambiguous. V shed 0 bases and J shed 2 bases, with 6 bases lying between them. CDR1 LGHDT and CDR2 YNNKEL come from the germline V gene (reference sequence). The CDR3 is 14 residues long.

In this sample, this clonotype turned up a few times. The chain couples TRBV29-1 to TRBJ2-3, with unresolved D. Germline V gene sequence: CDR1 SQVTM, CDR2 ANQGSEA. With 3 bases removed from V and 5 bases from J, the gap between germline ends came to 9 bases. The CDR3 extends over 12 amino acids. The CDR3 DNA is TGCAGCGTTGAGGGTAGTAGAGATACGCAGTATTTT. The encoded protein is CSVEGSRDTQYF.

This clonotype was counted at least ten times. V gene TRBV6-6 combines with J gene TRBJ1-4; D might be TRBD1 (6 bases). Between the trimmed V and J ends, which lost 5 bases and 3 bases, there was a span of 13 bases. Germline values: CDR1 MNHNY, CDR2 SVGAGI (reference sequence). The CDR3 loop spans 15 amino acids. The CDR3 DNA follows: TGTGCCAGCAGTCCTCGGAGGGGGGCTAATGAAAAACTGTTTTTT. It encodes CASSPRRGANEKLFF.

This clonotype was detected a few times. The CDR3 coding sequence is TGTGCCAGCAGGAGGGGAGCCCCGAACACCGGGGAGCTGTTTTTT. As protein: CASRRGAPNTGELFF. The chain has TRBV7-9 and TRBJ2-2; D tentatively fits TRBD1 or TRBD2 (5 bases each). The V end was cut by 6 bases, the J end by 0 bases, with 11 bases between. This CDR3 contains 15 residues. Germline assignment: CDR1 SEHNR and CDR2 FQNEAQ (reference sequence).